The rows below give T cell receptor beta chains drawn from one sample of a study of shared clonotypes between healthy human individuals. The protocol was immunoSEQ multiplex PCR, while the TCRdb copy is restricted to in-frame clones and leaves out a portion. The table shows 780,000 or so clones, with about two thirds occurring only once. The sample was memory CD4+ T cells sorted from blood. These receptors came from a woman aged 25 to 45 in good health. Each CDR3 is given with its conserved first and last residue. A D gene is named only where the DNA matches it firmly. Expanded clones get a size class; other rows say once, few or many, or leave the size out.

CASSRDFSRGNTIYF TGTGCCAGCAGCCGGGACTTCTCCAGGGGAAACACCATATATTTT . TRBJ1-3 TRBV7-9 .
CASRSWTGARETQYF TGTGCCAGCAGGTCGTGGACAGGGGCGAGGGAGACCCAGTACTTC TRBD1 TRBJ2-5 TRBV7-9 .
CASSLGQETQYF TGCGCCAGCAGCTTGGGCCAAGAGACCCAGTACTTC . TRBJ2-5 TRBV5-1 .
CATARDRNYGYTF TGTGCCACGGCTCGGGACAGAAACTATGGCTACACCTTC TRBD1 TRBJ1-2 TRBV28 few
CASSFKGNEQYF TGTGCCAGCAGCTTTAAGGGTAACGAGCAGTACTTC . TRBJ2-7 TRBV7-9 .
CASSESASYNEQFF TGCGCCAGCAGTGAGTCAGCTTCCTACAATGAGCAGTTCTTC . TRBJ2-1 TRBV10-2 .
CASSQEGSGTGVYNEQFF TGCGCCAGCAGCCAAGAGGGATCCGGGACAGGGGTTTACAATGAGCAGTTCTTC TRBD1 TRBJ2-1 TRBV4-1 .
CASSPGSANTGELFF TGCGCCAGCAGCCCGGGATCAGCGAACACCGGGGAGCTGTTTTTT . TRBJ2-2 TRBV5-1 .
CASSEGSAFQETQYF TGTGCCAGCAGCGAAGGTTCGGCTTTCCAAGAGACCCAGTACTTC . TRBJ2-5 TRBV6-1 .
CASSFPPSSYNEQFF TGTGCCAGCAGCTTCCCCCCTAGCTCCTACAATGAGCAGTTCTTC . TRBJ2-1 TRBV11-1 .
CASSFRRSGGAQETQYF TGTGCCAGCAGCTTCCGGAGGTCTGGCGGGGCCCAAGAGACCCAGTACTTC . TRBJ2-5 TRBV7-6 .
CATSRGQDPYEQYF TGTGCCACCAGCAGAGGTCAGGACCCCTACGAGCAGTACTTC . TRBJ2-7 TRBV15 few
CANRDRAYSNQPQHF TGTGCCAACAGAGACAGGGCTTATAGCAATCAGCCCCAGCATTTT TRBD1 TRBJ1-5 TRBV6-9 .
CASSESGKGELFF TGCGCCAGCAGTGAGTCCGGGAAAGGGGAGCTGTTTTTT . TRBJ2-2 TRBV10-1 few
CASRESQNTGELFF TGTGCCAGCAGGGAGAGCCAGAACACCGGGGAGCTGTTTTTT . TRBJ2-2 TRBV4-2 .
CASSPTLLHTDTQYF TGTGCCAGCAGCCCGACCCTCCTCCACACAGATACGCAGTATTTT . TRBJ2-3 TRBV7-2 .
CASSPGGLVSEQYF TGTGCCAGCAGCCCCGGAGGTCTAGTCTCCGAGCAGTACTTC . TRBJ2-7 TRBV11-2 .
CASSFRLAKDTQYF TGTGCCAGCAGTTTCCGACTAGCGAAGGATACGCAGTATTTT TRBD2 TRBJ2-3 TRBV6-1 .
CASSQPGHSFEAFF TGTGCCAGCAGCCAACCGGGACACAGTTTTGAAGCTTTCTTT . TRBJ1-1 TRBV11-2 few
CASSQATVSYGYTF TGCGCCAGCAGCCAAGCGACAGTTTCCTATGGCTACACCTTC . TRBJ1-2 TRBV4-1 many
CASSLPAPLYGYTF TGTGCCAGCAGTCTCCCGGCCCCCCTTTATGGCTACACCTTC . TRBJ1-2 TRBV28 few
CSVERGGGTEAFF TGCAGCGTTGAGAGGGGCGGGGGCACTGAAGCTTTCTTT . TRBJ1-1 TRBV29-1 few
CASRPGEANTEAFF TGTGCCAGCCGCCCAGGGGAGGCGAACACTGAAGCTTTCTTT . TRBJ1-1 TRBV7-9 .
CASTLGGHLAKNIQYF TGTGCCAGCACTTTGGGTGGGCACTTAGCCAAAAACATTCAGTACTTC . TRBJ2-4 TRBV28 .
CSVSGGSDTGELFF TGCAGCGTTTCAGGGGGGTCGGACACCGGGGAGCTGTTTTTT . TRBJ2-2 TRBV29-1 .
CASSPGTGGVYNEQFF TGTGCCAGCAGCCCCGGGACAGGGGGGGTGTACAATGAGCAGTTCTTC TRBD1 TRBJ2-1 TRBV11-2 .
CASSMGQGTSYEQYF TGTGCCAGCAGCATGGGACAGGGGACTTCCTACGAGCAGTACTTC TRBD1 TRBJ2-7 TRBV5-4 .
CASSLGREGLNEQFF TGTGCCAGCAGCTTAGGGCGGGAGGGCCTGAATGAGCAGTTCTTC TRBD2 TRBJ2-1 TRBV7-9 .
CASRGRTHQPQHF TGTGCCAGCAGAGGTAGGACCCATCAGCCCCAGCATTTT . TRBJ1-5 TRBV28 .
CASSLEGGPYGYTF TGCGCCAGCAGCTTGGAAGGCGGCCCCTATGGCTACACCTTC . TRBJ1-2 TRBV5-1 .
CASSPWGSAYEQYF TGTGCCAGCAGCCCCTGGGGGAGTGCCTACGAGCAGTACTTC . TRBJ2-7 TRBV7-9 .
CSAKGGDEQFF TGCAGTGCTAAGGGGGGTGATGAGCAGTTCTTC . TRBJ2-1 TRBV20-1 .
CASSSTGTSTYEQYF TGTGCCAGCAGCAGCACCGGGACCTCGACCTACGAGCAGTACTTC . TRBJ2-7 TRBV4-2 .
CASSYLGTGVRETQYF TGTGCCAGCAGTTACCTCGGGACAGGGGTTCGCGAGACCCAGTACTTC TRBD1 TRBJ2-5 TRBV6-5 .
CASRSLNEQFF TGTGCCAGCAGAAGTCTGAATGAGCAGTTCTTC . TRBJ2-1 TRBV6-6 many
CASSPGGPRTGELFF TGTGCCAGCAGCCCGGGAGGGCCGCGGACCGGGGAGCTGTTTTTT TRBD2 TRBJ2-2 TRBV7-9 .
CASSFGGATNEQFF TGTGCCAGCAGTTTTGGAGGGGCGACGAATGAGCAGTTCTTC . TRBJ2-1 TRBV27 .
CASYGSENIQYF TGTGCCAGCTACGGTAGTGAAAACATTCAGTACTTC . TRBJ2-4 TRBV6-1 .
CASSLRRTGGSRLTNEKLFF TGTGCCAGCAGCCTCCGTCGGACAGGGGGTAGTCGACTGACTAATGAAAAACTGTTTTTT TRBD1 TRBJ1-4 TRBV5-8 once
CASSASYEQYF TGTGCCAGCAGCGCCTCCTACGAGCAGTACTTC . TRBJ2-7 TRBV7-2 many
CASSAQSRAAGWDF TGTGCCAGCAGTGCCCAATCTAGAGCGGCCGGGTGGGACTTC . TRBJ2-7 TRBV28 .
CASKGQGGTDTQYF TGCGCCAGTAAGGGACAGGGAGGCACAGATACGCAGTATTTT TRBD1 TRBJ2-3 TRBV5-1 .
CAGTGTGNYGYTF TGTGCCGGCACCGGGACAGGGAACTATGGCTACACCTTC TRBD1 TRBJ1-2 TRBV2 .
CASSSDRYNEQFF TGTGCCAGTAGTTCAGACAGATACAATGAGCAGTTCTTC . TRBJ2-1 TRBV19 .
CASTVRDLRYEQYF TGTGCCAGCACTGTCCGGGACCTTCGGTACGAGCAGTACTTC . TRBJ2-7 TRBV6-1 .
CASSQEWGELFF TGCGCCAGCAGCCAAGAATGGGGGGAGCTGTTTTTT . TRBJ2-2 TRBV4-1 .
CASSLGGYEQFF TGTGCCAGCAGCTTAGGGGGGTATGAGCAGTTCTTC . TRBJ2-1 TRBV7-9 once
CASSLSGDTGELFF TGCGCCAGCAGCTTATCAGGGGATACCGGGGAGCTGTTTTTT . TRBJ2-2 TRBV5-1 .
CASSLALMGISGNTIYF TGTGCCAGCAGCTTAGCGCTAATGGGGATCTCTGGAAACACCATATATTTT . TRBJ1-3 TRBV7-2 .
CASSYWVGETEAFF TGTGCCAGCAGTTACTGGGTGGGAGAGACTGAAGCTTTCTTT . TRBJ1-1 TRBV6-5 .
CSVFDTGQVNTEAFF TGCAGCGTTTTCGACACGGGACAGGTGAACACTGAAGCTTTCTTT TRBD1 TRBJ1-1 TRBV29-1 .
CANDKGSMDTEAFF TGTGCCAACGACAAGGGGTCAATGGACACTGAAGCTTTCTTT . TRBJ1-1 TRBV6-4 few
CASSPGTSGGPLEQYF TGCGCCAGCAGCCCCGGGACTAGCGGGGGCCCCCTCGAGCAGTACTTC TRBD2 TRBJ2-7 TRBV5-1 .
CASSLNRKQFF TGTGCCAGCAGTTTAAACAGAAAGCAGTTCTTC . TRBJ2-1 TRBV28 few